The 29 T cell receptor beta chains below all came from one sample that was sequenced in a study of control samples from healthy donors and cancer patients. The table came from immunoSEQ multiplex PCR; TCRdb's copy has only in-frame clones and leaves some out. The repertoire has roughly 370,000 clones, roughly 90% of them found once; the top ten carry 5.5% to 7.5%. Sequencing was performed on PBMCs. The receptors were sampled from a middle-aged man with head and neck cancer.

The chain uses TRBV10-3 and TRBJ2-7, with a weak D call TRBD1 (6 bases). The germline gives CDR1 ENHRY, CDR2 SYGVKD. This CDR3 has 12 residues. V shed 6 bases and J shed 6 bases, with 12 bases lying between them. The CDR3 is CAIRATGSEQYF. The CDR3 nucleotides read TGTGCCATCAGGGCAACAGGGTCCGAGCAGTACTTC.

The J gene is TRBJ2-7, the V gene TRBV11-2; 11 bases agree with TRBD2. CDR3 size: 16 residues. V was pared by 5 bases and J by 1 base, with 7 bases of the junction left unmatched. Germline lookup yields CDR1 SGHAT and CDR2 FQNNGV. CDR3 sequence: CASSVAGGRLSYEQYF. The CDR3 coding sequence is TGTGCCAGCAGCGTAGCGGGGGGGCGGCTATCCTACGAGCAGTACTTC.

J is TRBJ1-6 and V is TRBV6-6, with D unresolved. The germline V and J ends were trimmed by 7 bases and 12 bases, with 13 bases remaining between them. CDR1 is MNHNY and CDR2 is SVGAGI in the germline V gene (reference sequence). This CDR3 comprises 12 residues. CDR3 in DNA: TGTGCCAGCAACAATGGCGAGGGACCCCTCCACTTT. This encodes CASNNGEGPLHF.

This clone was detected a few times. The rearrangement joins TRBV29-1 to TRBJ1-4; D may be TRBD1 (6 bases). Trimming took 6 bases from V and 7 from J, leaving 15 bases between them. Germline V gene lookup returns CDR1 SQVTM and CDR2 ANQGSEA. CDR3 length: 13 residues. The CDR3 loop reads CSVKGEWVEKLFF. The CDR3 nucleotides read TGCAGCGTCAAGGGGGAGTGGGTTGAAAAACTGTTTTTT.

V and J are TRBV4-3 and TRBJ2-7; 7 bases are shared with TRBD1. CDR1 LGHNA and CDR2 YSLEER come from the germline V gene. Germline trimming cut 3 bases from V and 1 base from J; bases unmatched to any gene: 12. The CDR3 is 17 residues long. The CDR3 region is CASSHDARGPLSYEQYF. CDR3 coding DNA: TGCGCCAGCAGCCATGACGCGAGGGGGCCCCTTTCCTACGAGCAGTACTTC.

J is TRBJ1-5 and V is TRBV30; possible D gene TRBD1, 6 bases. Germline loops: CDR1 GTSNPN, CDR2 SVGIG (reference sequence). The CDR3 is made up of 15 amino acids. V was cut by 2 bases and J by 2 bases, with 13 bases left in between. The CDR3 region is CAWSRRTVRNQPQHF. In DNA form, the CDR3 reads TGTGCCTGGAGTCGCCGGACAGTCCGCAATCAGCCCCAGCATTTT.

V and J are TRBV25-1 and TRBJ1-1; D gene uncertain. Germline V gene lookup returns CDR1 MGHDK and CDR2 SYGVNS. CDR3 length equals 14 residues. V was shortened by 4 bases and J by 10 bases, with 19 bases between the two germline ends. CDR3 DNA sequence: TGTGCCAGCAGTGCGGTTGGATTGCCACGCCGAGCTTTCTTT. It is translated as CASSAVGLPRRAFF.

V and J are TRBV5-1 and TRBJ2-1; a possible D gene is TRBD2 (6 bases). The V end lost 0 bases, the J end lost 0 bases, and 7 bases lay between the germline ends. The length of the CDR3 is 15 residues. The V gene's germline CDR1 is SGHRS and CDR2 YFSETQ. The CDR3 is CASSLERASYNEQFF. DNA for the CDR3: TGCGCCAGCAGCTTGGAGCGGGCCTCCTACAATGAGCAGTTCTTC.

The gene calls are TRBV24-1 and TRBJ2-3; perhaps TRBD1 as D (5 bases). Germline V gene lookup returns CDR1 KGHDR and CDR2 SFDVKD. Deletions cut 9 bases from V and 6 bases from J, with 15 bases between. The CDR3 loop spans 13 amino acids. CDR3 in DNA: TGTGCCACCGGGGCTAGTATGCTCGATACGCAGTATTTT. Amino acid sequence: CATGASMLDTQYF.

The chain employs TRBV19 and TRBJ2-1; D uncertain. With 7 bases removed from V and 0 bases from J, the gap between germline ends came to 10 bases. This CDR3 comprises 14 residues. CDR1 and CDR2 (germline): LNHDA, SQIVND (reference sequence). CDR3 amino acids: CASTPRISYNEQFF. The DNA for the CDR3 is TGTGCCAGTACCCCACGTATCTCCTACAATGAGCAGTTCTTC.

This sequence joins TRBV29-1 and TRBJ2-7; 8 positions match TRBD2. CDR3 size: 12 residues. V dropped 4 bases and J dropped 6; count of bases not matched to a gene: 5. Per germline, CDR1 SQVTM and CDR2 ANQGSEA. CDR3 nucleotide sequence: TGCAGCGTTGTTCGAGCGGGAGTCGAGCAGTACTTC. Translated, it gives CSVVRAGVEQYF.

The CDR3 DNA reads TGTGCCAGCAGCTTGCTAAGGGGTAGCAATCAGCCCCAGCATTTT. Its translation is CASSLLRGSNQPQHF. This chain connects TRBV7-2 to TRBJ1-5; a weak D match, TRBD1 (5 bases). Per the germline V gene, CDR1 is SGHTA and CDR2 is FQGNSA. The V and J ends lost 3 bases and 0 bases respectively, with 9 bases between them. The CDR3 length is 15 residues.

The chain has TRBV9 and TRBJ2-7; the match to TRBD1 covers 12 bases. This CDR3 spans 18 amino acids. Trimming cost V 0 bases and J 5 bases; bases outside gene matches: 12. Germline V gene sequence: CDR1 SGDLS, CDR2 YYNGEE. The CDR3 reads CASSVEGAMGTGGHEQYF. CDR3 DNA: TGTGCCAGCAGCGTAGAAGGGGCGATGGGGACAGGGGGCCACGAGCAGTACTTC.

The V and J genes are TRBV5-1 and TRBJ2-5; 10 bases agree with TRBD2. The V and J ends lost 4 bases and 0 bases, in that order; junction bases with no gene match: 3. Germline V gene lookup returns CDR1 SGHRS and CDR2 YFSETQ. CDR3 length: 15 residues. The CDR3 here is CASSPGTSDQETQYF. CDR3 DNA sequence: TGCGCCAGCAGCCCGGGGACTAGCGACCAAGAGACCCAGTACTTC.

The chain is built from TRBV24-1 and TRBJ2-3; TRBD1 is a possible D gene (7 bases). CDR3 size: 16 residues. Trimming stripped 7 bases from V and 0 bases from J, with 16 bases between. CDR1 KGHDR and CDR2 SFDVKD come from the germline V gene. CDR3 in amino acids: CATSGGQRPSTDTQYF. CDR3 nucleotide sequence: TGTGCCACCAGCGGGGGACAGCGGCCTAGCACAGATACGCAGTATTTT.

The rearrangement links TRBV4-1 to TRBJ1-5; no reliable D call. This CDR3 has 12 residues. Trimming pared 1 base from V and 7 bases from J, leaving 5 bases between. Germline values: CDR1 MGHRA, CDR2 YSYEKL. The CDR3 bases are TGCGCCAGCAGCCAAGGAGGCCAGCCCCAGCATTTT. It codes for CASSQGGQPQHF.

The rearrangement links TRBV3-1 (or the pseudogene TRBV3-2) to TRBJ1-1; no clear D. The V end was cut by 6 bases, the J end by 7 bases, with 15 bases between. In germline, CDR1 is LGHDT, CDR2 YNNKEL (reference sequence). The length of the CDR3 is 13 residues. The CDR3 spells CASSRRDYVEAFF. In DNA, the CDR3 is TGTGCCAGCAGTCGAAGGGATTACGTTGAAGCTTTCTTT.

V is TRBV5-1 and J is TRBJ2-3, with D possibly being TRBD2 (7 bases). Germline V gene lookup returns CDR1 SGHRS and CDR2 YFSETQ. Between the trimmed V and J ends, which lost 3 bases and 2 bases, there was a span of 22 bases. This CDR3 comprises 18 residues. CDR3 sequence (DNA): TGCGCCAGCAGCTCCACACGGGGGGCGGGCCGGGACACAGATACGCAGTATTTT. Protein: CASSSTRGAGRDTDTQYF. The complete variable domain, with remaining parts taken from reference TRBV5-1 and TRBJ2-3, reads KAGVTQTPRYLIKTRGQQVTLSCSPISGHRSVSWYQQTPGQGLQFLFEYFSETQRNKGNFPGRFSGRQFSNSRSEMNVSTLELGDSALYLCASSSTRGAGRDTDTQYFGPGTRLTVL.

The chain combines TRBV18 with TRBJ2-1; D is possibly TRBD1 (6 bases). CDR1 is KGHSH and CDR2 is LQKENI in the germline V gene. The CDR3 is made up of 15 amino acids. V was clipped by 1 base and J by 9 bases, with 16 bases between them. The CDR3 nucleotides are TGTGCCAGCTCACCACAGGGGGTGGATGGCGGTGAGCAGTTCTTC. Translation gives CASSPQGVDGGEQFF. Full variable domain (remainder filled in from reference TRBV18 and TRBJ2-1): NAGVMQNPRHLVRRRGQEARLRCSPMKGHSHVYWYRQLPEEGLKFMVYLQKENIIDESGMPKERFSAEFPKEGPSILRIQQVVRGDSAAYFCASSPQGVDGGEQFFGPGTRLTVL.

This rearrangement joins TRBV25-1 to TRBJ1-2, with a tentative D call TRBD1 (6 bases). Between the trimmed V and J ends, which lost 2 bases and 2 bases, there was a span of 9 bases. This CDR3 has 14 amino acids. Germline lookup yields CDR1 MGHDK and CDR2 SYGVNS. CDR3 region: CASSEGGGNYGYTF. Here the CDR3 DNA reads TGTGCCAGCAGTGAAGGAGGGGGGAACTATGGCTACACCTTC.

The chain uses TRBV7-9 and TRBJ2-1; the match to TRBD2 covers 7 bases. CDR1 is SEHNR, CDR2 FQNEAQ, per germline (reference sequence). The CDR3 totals 16 residues. The V segment lost 3 bases and the J segment 10 bases; nucleotides outside the gene matches: 15. The CDR3 protein is CASSFLAVSARGEQFF. The CDR3 nucleotides are TGTGCCAGCAGCTTTCTAGCGGTTTCAGCCCGGGGGGAGCAGTTCTTC.

The gene calls are TRBV6-5 and TRBJ2-7, with D perhaps TRBD2 (6 bases). Trimming left V 2 bases short and J 0 bases short, with 14 bases between. CDR3 size: 16 residues. Germline V gives CDR1 MNHEY, CDR2 SVGAGI. The CDR3, as DNA: TGTGCCAGCAGTTACCGAGGGGACGGGAGCTCCTACGAGCAGTACTTC. It codes for CASSYRGDGSSYEQYF.

V is TRBV6-5 and J is TRBJ2-4; 7 positions match TRBD2. This CDR3 contains 14 residues. Germline-derived CDR1 and CDR2 are MNHEY and SVGAGI. The V gene end was trimmed by 5 bases and the J gene end by 5 bases; junction bases not matched to a gene: 6. In DNA, the CDR3 is TGTGCCAGCAGTCTTAGCGGGTCTCAAAACATTCAGTACTTC. It specifies CASSLSGSQNIQYF.

This clone was seen only once. The chain recombines TRBV5-1 with TRBJ2-7, with D maybe TRBD1 (5 bases). V was cut by 1 base and J by 0 bases, with 8 bases left in between. The CDR3 totals 14 residues. The V gene's germline CDR1 is SGHRS and CDR2 YFSETQ. CDR3 nucleotides: TGCGCCAGCAGCTTGAAACAGGTCTCCTACGAGCAGTACTTC. Translating gives CASSLKQVSYEQYF. Full variable domain (rest looked up from reference TRBV5-1 and TRBJ2-7): KAGVTQTPRYLIKTRGQQVTLSCSPISGHRSVSWYQQTPGQGLQFLFEYFSETQRNKGNFPGRFSGRQFSNSRSEMNVSTLELGDSALYLCASSLKQVSYEQYFGPGTRLTVT.

The rearrangement links TRBV3-1 (or the pseudogene TRBV3-2) to TRBJ2-6; TRBD2 is a possible D gene (6 bases). The CDR3 runs to 15 residues. In germline, CDR1 is LGHDT, CDR2 YNNKEL (reference sequence). Trimming stripped 4 bases from V and 5 bases from J, with 12 bases between. CDR3 sequence: CASSRDSTRANVLTF. Here the CDR3 DNA reads TGTGCCAGCAGCCGGGACTCGACACGGGCCAACGTCCTGACTTTC.

The chain links TRBV29-1 to TRBJ2-3; D is uncertain. The CDR3 has 13 amino acids. Germline loops: CDR1 SQVTM, CDR2 ANQGSEA. The ends were cut back, 6 bases at V and 2 bases at J, with 12 bases in the middle. CDR3 amino acids: CSVPVYPTDTQYF. The CDR3 DNA follows: TGCAGCGTACCAGTTTACCCCACAGATACGCAGTATTTT.

This rearrangement joins TRBV5-1 to TRBJ2-3; D gene uncertain. Trimming took off 7 bases at V and 6 bases at J, with 6 bases between the two ends. CDR1 is SGHRS and CDR2 is YFSETQ in the germline V gene. The CDR3 spans 10 residues. This CDR3 is CASGGDTQYF. The DNA of the CDR3 is TGCGCCAGCGGTGGGGATACGCAGTATTTT.

In this sample, this clone turned up a few times. The chain carries TRBV5-8 and TRBJ1-4; D possibly corresponds to TRBD1 (5 bases). The germline V gene has CDR1 SGHTS and CDR2 YDEGEE. This CDR3 contains 15 residues. Trimming took off 0 bases at V and 6 bases at J, with 12 bases between the two ends. CDR3 bases: TGTGCCAGCAGCTTGGGGCAGGGAGGCTATGAAAAACTGTTTTTT. This gives the protein CASSLGQGGYEKLFF.

V is TRBV7-8 and J is TRBJ2-3; 9 nucleotides line up with TRBD1. This CDR3 has 18 amino acids. V was pared by 4 bases and J by 7 bases, with 18 bases of the junction left unmatched. Germline V gene data show CDR1 as SGHVS and CDR2 as FQNEAQ. The CDR3 here is CASSSTRFGTGIANTQYF. The DNA for the CDR3 is TGTGCCAGCAGCTCCACCAGATTCGGGACAGGGATCGCAAATACGCAGTATTTT. Drawing the rest from reference TRBV7-8 and TRBJ2-3, the complete variable domain is GAGVSQSPRYKVAKRGQDVALRCDPISGHVSLFWYQQALGQGPEFLTYFQNEAQLDKSGLPSDRFFAERPEGSVSTLKIQRTQQEDSAVYLCASSSTRFGTGIANTQYFGPGTRLTVL.